Below, 26 T cell receptor beta chains from the same sample are listed, as sequenced in a study of CD8 T cells in Susac syndrome. RNA amounts of about 0.5 to 1 ug underwent reverse transcription with random hexamers. In TCRdb, the immunoSEQ multiplex PCR reads were re-called with MiXCR into one record per CDR3 protein. Of approximately 270,000 distinct CDR3 sequences listed, 93% are singletons. The source material was CD4+ T cells from PBMCs. The receptors here all came from a human donor with multiple sclerosis.

This chain uses TRBV5-1 with TRBJ1-6; D is ambiguous. Germline values: CDR1 SGHRS, CDR2 YFSETQ. Trimming stripped 0 bases from V and 9 bases from J, with 10 bases between. The length of the CDR3 is 14 residues. This chain's CDR3 is CASSLDGTLSPLHF. In nucleotides, the CDR3 is TGCGCCAGCAGCTTGGATGGAACCCTTTCACCCCTCCACTTT.

The chain has TRBV11-2 and TRBJ2-5, with D tentatively TRBD1 (5 bases). Germline CDR1 is SGHAT and CDR2 is FQNNGV. Trimming took off 5 bases at V and 0 bases at J, with 13 bases between the two ends. The CDR3 length is 15 residues. The CDR3: CASSPRQRYQETQYF. The CDR3 nucleotides are TGTGCCAGCAGCCCGCGACAGAGGTACCAAGAGACCCAGTACTTC. The full variable domain, in which reference TRBV11-2 and TRBJ2-5 provide the parts outside the CDR3, is EAGVAQSPRYKIIEKRQSVAFWCNPISGHATLYWYQQILGQGPKLLIQFQNNGVVDDSQLPKDRFSAERLKGVDSTLKIQPAKLEDSAVYLCASSPRQRYQETQYFGPGTRLLVL.

The rearrangement joins TRBV20-1 to TRBJ2-1; possibly TRBD1 for D (6 bases). Germline V gene sequence: CDR1 DFQATT, CDR2 SNEGSKA (reference sequence). This CDR3 has 14 amino acids. Trimming cost V 1 base and J 12 bases, with 19 bases left between them. CDR3 nucleotides: TGCAGTGCTAGAGGGGTAGAGACAGGCTATTGGCAGTTCTTC. It translates to CSARGVETGYWQFF.

The chain links TRBV2 to TRBJ1-1; 11 bases align to TRBD1. Germline values: CDR1 SNHLY, CDR2 FYNNEI. J lost 3 bases, V lost 2 bases, and 17 bases had no gene match. The CDR3 has 20 residues. CDR3 DNA: TGTGCCAGCAGTGAATTTAAAATGGGACAGGGGGGTCGACGGGACACTGAAGCTTTCTTT. Its translation is CASSEFKMGQGGRRDTEAFF. Supplemented by reference TRBV2 and TRBJ1-1, the full variable domain reads EPEVTQTPSHQVTQMGQEVILRCVPISNHLYFYWYRQILGQKVEFLVSFYNNEISEKSEIFDDQFSVERPDGSNFTLKIRSTKLEDSAMYFCASSEFKMGQGGRRDTEAFFGQGTRLTVV.

This sequence joins TRBV6-1 and TRBJ2-7; tentative D call: TRBD2 (5 bases). The CDR3 runs to 11 residues. V lost 8 bases, J lost 5 bases, and 10 bases lay in between. Germline assignment: CDR1 MNHNS and CDR2 SASEGT. DNA for the CDR3: TGTGCCAGCTTCTTGAGGGACGAGCAGTACTTC. Its translation: CASFLRDEQYF.

The chain is built from TRBV9 and TRBJ1-5; no clear D gene. Germline CDR1 is SGDLS and CDR2 is YYNGEE. The V gene lost 0 bases and the J gene lost 4 bases, with 8 bases spanning the gap. There are 14 residues in the CDR3. CDR3 sequence (DNA): TGTGCCAGCAGCGTAGGGACGGGGAATCAGCCCCAGCATTTT. Translation: CASSVGTGNQPQHF.

The chain carries TRBV6-2 or TRBV6-3 and TRBJ1-2; a weak D match, TRBD1 (5 bases). Trimming took 2 bases from V and 8 from J, leaving 15 bases between them. CDR1 is MNHEY and CDR2 is SVGEGT in the germline V gene. The CDR3 contains 14 residues. CDR3 coding DNA: TGTGCCAGCAGTTACGCAGGGAACGTCGGCGGCTACACCTTC. Its protein is CASSYAGNVGGYTF.

The genes are TRBV29-1 and TRBJ2-1, with D possibly being TRBD2 (6 bases). Germline CDR1 and CDR2: SQVTM and ANQGSEA. Trimming pared 3 bases from V and 8 bases from J, leaving 14 bases between. The CDR3 length is 13 residues. In DNA form, the CDR3 reads TGCAGCGTTGAGGGCTCGGGGGTCGATGAGCAGTTCTTC. Its protein is CSVEGSGVDEQFF.

V is TRBV27 and J is TRBJ1-1, with 9 nucleotides matching TRBD1. CDR1 MNHEY and CDR2 SMNVEV come from the germline V gene (reference sequence). The J segment lost 0 bases and the V segment lost 4 bases, leaving 6 bases of the junction unmatched. There are 16 residues in the CDR3. The CDR3 DNA reads TGTGCCAGCAGTTCCGGACAGGGGAAGTTGAACACTGAAGCTTTCTTT. Its translation: CASSSGQGKLNTEAFF.

This clonotype occurred once. The genes are TRBV27 and TRBJ2-3; tentative D call: TRBD1 (6 bases). The CDR3 spans 19 residues. V lost 6 bases and J lost 0, with 25 bases in between. Germline-derived CDR1 and CDR2 are MNHEY and SMNVEV (reference sequence). The CDR3 loop is CASSPFVWDKPASTDTQYF. As DNA, the CDR3 is TGTGCCAGCAGCCCTTTTGTGTGGGACAAACCAGCTAGCACAGATACGCAGTATTTT.

The chain uses TRBV20-1 and TRBJ2-5; 8 bases are shared with TRBD2. The V segment lost 4 bases and the J segment 4 bases; nucleotides outside the gene matches: 2. Per the germline V gene, CDR1 is DFQATT and CDR2 is SNEGSKA (reference sequence). There are 12 residues in the CDR3. The CDR3 reads CSANSGAETQYF. CDR3 sequence (DNA): TGCAGTGCTAATAGCGGGGCAGAGACCCAGTACTTC.

The chain couples TRBV23-1 to TRBJ2-7; D unresolved. TRBV23-1 belongs to the ORF category, with a function that is uncertain. The CDR3 extends over 15 amino acids. Trimming shortened V by 4 bases and J by 5 bases, and 18 bases separated the two germline ends. CDR3 DNA sequence: TGCGCCAGCAGTCGCACCAGCACGGTACTCGACGAGCAGTACGTC. Translated: CASSRTSTVLDEQYV.

The chain couples TRBV12-3 or TRBV12-4 to TRBJ1-1; no clear D gene. V shed 3 bases and J shed 0 bases, with 8 bases lying between them. The CDR3 is made up of 14 amino acids. Written as DNA, the CDR3 is TGTGCCAGCAGTTTTAACACGGTGAACACTGAAGCTTTCTTT. It encodes CASSFNTVNTEAFF.

This chain links TRBV5-4 with TRBJ2-7; TRBD2 aligns across 10 bases. The CDR3 totals 16 residues. Germline assignment: CDR1 SGHNT and CDR2 YYREEE (reference sequence). After removal of 2 bases from V and 3 bases from J, the junction contained 8 bases not matched to a gene. The CDR3 DNA follows: TGTGCCAGCAGCTTTAAGAGCGGGAGGGACAACTACGAGCAGTACGTC. Its translation is CASSFKSGRDNYEQYV.

The chain links TRBV7-8 to TRBJ1-2; the match to TRBD1 covers 8 bases. CDR1 is SGHVS, CDR2 FQNEAQ, per germline. The CDR3 spans 15 residues. The V and J ends lost 5 bases and 5 bases, in that order; junction bases with no gene match: 10. The CDR3 is CASSGTGTTLYGYTF. The CDR3 region has the DNA TGTGCCAGCAGCGGGACAGGAACTACCCTTTATGGCTACACCTTC.

The chain links TRBV19 to TRBJ1-1, with 9 bases identical to TRBD1. J gave up 5 bases and V 6 bases, and 4 bases lay outside the gene matches. Germline CDR1 and CDR2: LNHDA and SQIVND (reference sequence). This CDR3 is 13 amino acids long. The CDR3 coding sequence is TGTGCCAGTAGCCGACAGGGGGATACTGAAGCTTTCTTT. Translation gives CASSRQGDTEAFF.

This clonotype was seen a single time. The chain uses TRBV6-2 or TRBV6-3 and TRBJ2-3, with D possibly being TRBD2 (6 bases). In germline, CDR1 is MNHEY, CDR2 SVGEGT. Trimming cost V 1 base and J 0 bases, with 20 bases left between them. The CDR3 is made up of 19 amino acids. CDR3: CASSYWRVSRGYSTDTQYF. The DNA for the CDR3 is TGTGCCAGCAGTTACTGGAGGGTGTCAAGGGGTTACAGCACAGATACGCAGTATTTT.

V usage is TRBV20-1 and J usage is TRBJ2-2, with 7 bases matching TRBD1. V lost 6 bases and J lost 2; bases outside the gene matches: 9. This CDR3 contains 15 residues. The germline V gene encodes CDR1 DFQATT and CDR2 SNEGSKA (reference sequence). The CDR3 protein is CSAAAGDRNTGELFF. For the CDR3, the DNA is TGCAGTGCCGCCGCAGGGGACAGAAACACCGGGGAGCTGTTTTTT.

The chain carries TRBV7-9 and TRBJ2-7; D call uncertain. CDR1 is SEHNR and CDR2 is FQNEAQ in the germline V gene (reference sequence). V was pared by 0 bases and J by 2 bases, with 8 bases between. CDR3 length equals 14 residues. CDR3 nucleotides: TGTGCCAGCAGCTTAGCGGAGCGCACCTACGAGCAGTACGTC. Protein sequence: CASSLAERTYEQYV.

The chain links TRBV18 to TRBJ2-1, with 8 bases fitting TRBD2. The CDR3 spans 14 residues. The junction had 7 bases not matched to a gene; V was cut back by 5 bases and J by 7 bases. Germline CDR1 and CDR2: KGHSH and LQKENI. This CDR3 reads CASSTGGPLNEQFF. The CDR3 DNA sequence: TGTGCCAGCTCAACGGGGGGGCCCTTAAATGAGCAGTTCTTC.

The chain couples TRBV12-3 or TRBV12-4 to TRBJ1-1, with D tentatively TRBD1 (5 bases). V was cut by 6 bases and J by 11 bases, with 19 bases left in between. The CDR3 length is 13 residues. The CDR3: CASSLRDPSGAFF. In DNA, the CDR3 is TGTGCCAGCAGCCTCCGGGACCCAAGCGGCGCTTTCTTT.

The rearrangement links TRBV12-3 or TRBV12-4 to TRBJ1-1, with D unclear. The CDR3 runs to 13 residues. V lost 3 bases and J lost 6, with 11 bases in between. The CDR3 bases are TGTGCCAGCAGTTTCCTGATGGTTGCTGAAGCTTTCTTT. Protein product: CASSFLMVAEAFF.

Worth noting for this clonotype: The junction departs from the called germline gene at one end, perhaps through a read error. The J gene is TRBJ2-2, the V gene TRBV19; D is undetermined. The germline V gene has CDR1 LNHDA and CDR2 SQIVND (reference sequence). This CDR3 contains 15 residues. The CDR3 loop reads CAGSIDATNTGELFF. In nucleotides, the CDR3 is TGTGCCGGTAGTATAGACGCCACGAACACCGGGGAGCTGTTTTTT.

This chain links TRBV2 with TRBJ1-1; D is unclear. The V gene's germline CDR1 is SNHLY and CDR2 FYNNEI. V was pared by 10 bases and J by 4 bases, with 16 bases between. The CDR3 sequence is 13 residues long. The CDR3 is CATTGRSLTEAFF. In DNA form, the CDR3 reads TGTGCCACCACCGGACGGAGTCTCACTGAAGCTTTCTTT.

This rearrangement joins TRBV3-1 to TRBJ2-2; D not resolved. Trimming shortened V by 1 base and J by 6 bases, and 6 bases separated the two germline ends. Per the germline V gene, CDR1 is LGHDT and CDR2 is YNNKEL (reference sequence). CDR3 length: 13 amino acids. This CDR3 is CASSQVEAGELFF. As DNA, the CDR3 is TGTGCCAGCAGCCAAGTTGAAGCCGGGGAGCTGTTTTTT.

The CDR3 loop reads CASSSPWDRGPETQYF. CDR3 DNA: TGTGCCAGCAGTAGCCCTTGGGACAGGGGGCCGGAGACCCAGTACTTC. This chain uses TRBV7-9 with TRBJ2-5; 12 bases line up with TRBD1. The germline CDR1 and CDR2 sequences are SEHNR and FQNEAQ (reference sequence). V lost 6 bases to trimming and J lost 5 bases; unmatched junction nucleotides: 10. CDR3 length equals 16 residues.